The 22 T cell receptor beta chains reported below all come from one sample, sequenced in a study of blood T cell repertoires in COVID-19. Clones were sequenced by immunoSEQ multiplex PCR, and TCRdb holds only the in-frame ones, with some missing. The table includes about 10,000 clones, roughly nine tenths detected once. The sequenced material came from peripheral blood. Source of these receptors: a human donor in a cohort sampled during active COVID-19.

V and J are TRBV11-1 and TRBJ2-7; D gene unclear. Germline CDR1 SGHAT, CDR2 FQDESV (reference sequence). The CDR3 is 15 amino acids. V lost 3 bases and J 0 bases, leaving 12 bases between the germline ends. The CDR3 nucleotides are TGTGCCAGCAGCTTTGCAGGTCCGATCTCCTACGAGCAGTACTTC. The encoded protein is CASSFAGPISYEQYF.

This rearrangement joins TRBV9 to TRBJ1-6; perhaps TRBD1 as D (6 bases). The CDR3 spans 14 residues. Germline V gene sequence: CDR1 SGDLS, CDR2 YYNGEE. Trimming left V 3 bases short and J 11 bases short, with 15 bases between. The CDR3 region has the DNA TGTGCCAGCAGCGCAGGACAGCAACGGGCACCCCTCCACTTT. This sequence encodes CASSAGQQRAPLHF.

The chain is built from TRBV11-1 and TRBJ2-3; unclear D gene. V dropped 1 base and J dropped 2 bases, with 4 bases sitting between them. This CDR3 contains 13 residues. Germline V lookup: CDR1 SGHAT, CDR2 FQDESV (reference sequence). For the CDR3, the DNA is TGTGCCAGCAGCTTAGACAACACAGATACGCAGTATTTT. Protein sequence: CASSLDNTDTQYF.

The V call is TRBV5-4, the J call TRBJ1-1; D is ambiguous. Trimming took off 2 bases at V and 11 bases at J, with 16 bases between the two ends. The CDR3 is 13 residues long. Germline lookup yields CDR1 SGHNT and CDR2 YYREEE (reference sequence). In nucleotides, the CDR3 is TGTGCCAGCAGCTTTTACGCGGGCATAGGGGCTTTCTTT. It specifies CASSFYAGIGAFF. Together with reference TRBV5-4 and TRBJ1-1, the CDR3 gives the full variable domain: ETGVTQSPTHLIKTRGQQVTLRCSSQSGHNTVSWYQQALGQGPQFIFQYYREEENGRGNFPPRFSGLQFPNYSSELNVNALELDDSALYLCASSFYAGIGAFFGQGTRLTVV.

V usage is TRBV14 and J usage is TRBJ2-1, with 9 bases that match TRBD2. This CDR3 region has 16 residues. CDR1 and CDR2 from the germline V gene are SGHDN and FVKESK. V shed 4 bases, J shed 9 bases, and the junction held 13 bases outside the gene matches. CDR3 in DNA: TGTGCCAGCAGCCCCTACATCGGCGGGGGGGTGGGTGAGCAGTTCTTC. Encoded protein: CASSPYIGGGVGEQFF. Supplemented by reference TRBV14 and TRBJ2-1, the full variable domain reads EAGVTQFPSHSVIEKGQTVTLRCDPISGHDNLYWYRRVMGKEIKFLLHFVKESKQDESGMPNNRFLAERTGGTYSTLKVQPAELEDSGVYFCASSPYIGGGVGEQFFGPGTRLTVL.

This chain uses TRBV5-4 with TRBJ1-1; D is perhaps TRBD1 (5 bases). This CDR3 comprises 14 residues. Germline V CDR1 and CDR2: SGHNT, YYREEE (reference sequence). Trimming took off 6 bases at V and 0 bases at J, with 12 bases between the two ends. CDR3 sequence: CASTPRGVNTEAFF. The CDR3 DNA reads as TGTGCCAGCACCCCACGGGGGGTGAACACTGAAGCTTTCTTT.

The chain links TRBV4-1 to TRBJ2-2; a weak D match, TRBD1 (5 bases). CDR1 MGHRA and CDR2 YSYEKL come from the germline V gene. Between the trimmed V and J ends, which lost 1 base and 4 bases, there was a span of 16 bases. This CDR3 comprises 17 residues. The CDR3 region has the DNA TGCGCCAGCAGCCAAGTCGACGTGGGGCTCCTCACCGGGGAGCTGTTTTTT. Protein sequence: CASSQVDVGLLTGELFF.

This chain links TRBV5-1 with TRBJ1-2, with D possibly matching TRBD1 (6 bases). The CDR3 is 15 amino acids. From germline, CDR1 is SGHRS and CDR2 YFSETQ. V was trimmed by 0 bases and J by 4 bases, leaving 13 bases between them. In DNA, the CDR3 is TGCGCCAGCAGCTTGGGTGGCGGGGGCAGCTATGGCTACACCTTC. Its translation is CASSLGGGGSYGYTF.

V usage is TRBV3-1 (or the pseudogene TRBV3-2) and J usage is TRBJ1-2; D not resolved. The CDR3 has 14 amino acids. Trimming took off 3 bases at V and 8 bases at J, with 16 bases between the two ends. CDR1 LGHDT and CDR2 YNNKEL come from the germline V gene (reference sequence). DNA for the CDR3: TGTGCCAGCAGCCAGATTCAAAGTAGCGACGGCTACACCTTC. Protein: CASSQIQSSDGYTF.

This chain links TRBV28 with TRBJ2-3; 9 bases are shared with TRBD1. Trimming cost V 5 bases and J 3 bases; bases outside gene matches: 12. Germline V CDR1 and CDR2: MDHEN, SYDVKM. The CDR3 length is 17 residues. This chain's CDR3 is CASSPDRGSFQTDTQYF. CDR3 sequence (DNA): TGTGCCAGCAGTCCTGACAGGGGGTCTTTTCAAACAGATACGCAGTATTTT.

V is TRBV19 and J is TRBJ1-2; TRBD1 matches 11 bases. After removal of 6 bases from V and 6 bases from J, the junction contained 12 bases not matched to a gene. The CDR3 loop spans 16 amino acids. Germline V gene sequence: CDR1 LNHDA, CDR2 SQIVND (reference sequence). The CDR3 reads CASSSFRDRGRDGYTF. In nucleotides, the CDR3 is TGTGCCAGTAGCTCCTTTCGGGACAGGGGGAGAGATGGCTACACCTTC.

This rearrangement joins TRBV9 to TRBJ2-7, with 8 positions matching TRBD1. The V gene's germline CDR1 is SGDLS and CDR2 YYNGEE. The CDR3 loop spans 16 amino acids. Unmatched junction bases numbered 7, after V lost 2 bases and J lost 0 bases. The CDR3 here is CASSVRGQASSYEQYF. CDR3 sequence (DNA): TGTGCCAGCAGCGTCCGGGGACAGGCTAGCTCCTACGAGCAGTACTTC.

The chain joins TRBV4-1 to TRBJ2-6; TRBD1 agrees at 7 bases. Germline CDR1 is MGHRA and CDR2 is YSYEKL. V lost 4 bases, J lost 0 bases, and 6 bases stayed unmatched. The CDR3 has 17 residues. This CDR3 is CASSRRTGDSGANVLTF. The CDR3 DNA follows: TGCGCCAGCAGCCGCCGGACAGGCGACTCTGGGGCCAACGTCCTGACTTTC.

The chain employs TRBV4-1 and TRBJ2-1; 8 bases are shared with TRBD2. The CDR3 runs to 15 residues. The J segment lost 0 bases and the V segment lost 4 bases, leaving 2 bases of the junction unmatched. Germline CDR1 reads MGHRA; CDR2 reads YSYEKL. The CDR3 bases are TGCGCCAGCAGCCCCAGCGGGAGCTCCTACAATGAGCAGTTCTTC. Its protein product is CASSPSGSSYNEQFF.

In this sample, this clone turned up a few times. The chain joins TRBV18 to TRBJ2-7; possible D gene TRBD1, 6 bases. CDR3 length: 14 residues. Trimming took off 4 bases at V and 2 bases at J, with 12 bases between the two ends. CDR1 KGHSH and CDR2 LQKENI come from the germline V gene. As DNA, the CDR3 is TGTGCCAGCTCACGGGCAGGGGATGCCTACGAGCAGTACTTC. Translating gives CASSRAGDAYEQYF.

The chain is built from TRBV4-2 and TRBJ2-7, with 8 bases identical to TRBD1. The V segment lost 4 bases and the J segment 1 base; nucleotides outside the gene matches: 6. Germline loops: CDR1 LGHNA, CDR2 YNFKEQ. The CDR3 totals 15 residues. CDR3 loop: CASSLGTGPSYEQYF. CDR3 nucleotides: TGTGCCAGCAGCCTGGGGACAGGCCCTTCCTACGAGCAGTACTTC.

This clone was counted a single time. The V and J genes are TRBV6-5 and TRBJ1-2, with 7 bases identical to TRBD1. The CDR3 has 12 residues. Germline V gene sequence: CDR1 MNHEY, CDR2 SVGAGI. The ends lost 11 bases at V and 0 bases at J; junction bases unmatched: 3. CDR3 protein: CAAQGTNYGYTF. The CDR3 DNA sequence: TGTGCCGCACAGGGGACTAACTATGGCTACACCTTC.

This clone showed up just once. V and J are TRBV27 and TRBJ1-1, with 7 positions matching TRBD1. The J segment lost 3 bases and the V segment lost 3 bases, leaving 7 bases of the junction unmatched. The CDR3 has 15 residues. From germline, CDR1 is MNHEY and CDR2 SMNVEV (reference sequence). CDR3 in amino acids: CASSFQGGGDTEAFF. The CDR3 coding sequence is TGTGCCAGCAGTTTTCAGGGGGGAGGTGACACTGAAGCTTTCTTT.

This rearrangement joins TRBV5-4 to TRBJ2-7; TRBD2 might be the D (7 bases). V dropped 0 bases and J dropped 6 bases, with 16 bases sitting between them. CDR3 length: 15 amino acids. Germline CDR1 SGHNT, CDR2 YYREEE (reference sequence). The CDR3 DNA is TGTGCCAGCAGCTTGGCCAGAGGGGGGGCCTCCGAGCAGTACTTC. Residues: CASSLARGGASEQYF.

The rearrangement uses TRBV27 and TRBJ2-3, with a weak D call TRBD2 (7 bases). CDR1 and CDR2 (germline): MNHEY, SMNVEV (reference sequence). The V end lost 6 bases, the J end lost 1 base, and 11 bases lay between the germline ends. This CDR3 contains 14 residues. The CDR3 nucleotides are TGTGCCAGCAGGTCGGGGGGCCGCACAGATACGCAGTATTTT. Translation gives CASRSGGRTDTQYF.

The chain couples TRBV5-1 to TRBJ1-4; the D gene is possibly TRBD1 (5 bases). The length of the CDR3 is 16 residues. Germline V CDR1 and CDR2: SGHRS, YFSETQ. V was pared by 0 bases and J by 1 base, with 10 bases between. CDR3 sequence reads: CASSLGDFGTNEKLFF. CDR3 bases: TGCGCCAGCAGCTTGGGGGACTTTGGAACTAATGAAAAACTGTTTTTT.

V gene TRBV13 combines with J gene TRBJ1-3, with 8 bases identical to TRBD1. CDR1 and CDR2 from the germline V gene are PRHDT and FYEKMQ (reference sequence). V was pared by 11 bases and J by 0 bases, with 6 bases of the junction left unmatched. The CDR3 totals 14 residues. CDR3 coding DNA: TGTGCCGGTTGGGACAGGAGCTCTGGAAACACCATATATTTT. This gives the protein CAGWDRSSGNTIYF.